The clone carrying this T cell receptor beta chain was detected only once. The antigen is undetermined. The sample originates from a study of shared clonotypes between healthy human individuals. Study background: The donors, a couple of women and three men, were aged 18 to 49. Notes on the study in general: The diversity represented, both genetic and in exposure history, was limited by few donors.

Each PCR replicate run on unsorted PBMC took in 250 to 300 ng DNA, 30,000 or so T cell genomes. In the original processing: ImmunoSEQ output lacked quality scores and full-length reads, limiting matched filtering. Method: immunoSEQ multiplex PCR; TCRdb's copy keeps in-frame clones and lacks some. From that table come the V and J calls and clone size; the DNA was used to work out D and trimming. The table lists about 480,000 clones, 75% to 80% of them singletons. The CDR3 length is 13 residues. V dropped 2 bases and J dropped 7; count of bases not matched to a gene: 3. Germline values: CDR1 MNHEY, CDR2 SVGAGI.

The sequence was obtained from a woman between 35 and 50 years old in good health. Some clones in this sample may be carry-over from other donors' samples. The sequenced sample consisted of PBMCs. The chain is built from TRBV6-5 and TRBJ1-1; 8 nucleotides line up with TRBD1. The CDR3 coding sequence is TGTGCCAGCAGTTACAACAGGGGGGTTGAAGCTTTCTTT. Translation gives CASSYNRGVEAFF.